These 16 T cell receptor beta chains were sequenced from one sample in a study of metastatic and nonmetastatic thyroid tumors. Thyroid surgery was performed in patients who had received no treatment beforehand. TCRdb reanalyzed the PCR reads via MiXCR. The table records around 31,000 clones, 15% of them present only once. The sample consisted of blood. These receptors were taken from a male donor with papillary thyroid cancer or a benign thyroid nodule (not recorded which). Some clones in this sample may be carry-over from other donors' samples.

This clone was detected ten times or more. V and J are TRBV9 and TRBJ2-1; 8 bases line up with TRBD1. Germline assignment: CDR1 SGDLS and CDR2 YYNGEE. The CDR3 is 15 amino acids. The V and J ends lost 3 bases and 8 bases, in that order; junction bases with no gene match: 10. The DNA for the CDR3 is TGTGCCAGCAGCGCCGGCCAGGGGGCGATCTATGAGCAGTTCTTC. Protein: CASSAGQGAIYEQFF.

This clone was observed at least ten times. V and J are TRBV11-1 and TRBJ2-3, with D maybe TRBD2 (6 bases). CDR3 length equals 18 residues. CDR1 is SGHAT, CDR2 FQDESV, per germline (reference sequence). V was clipped by 4 bases and J by 0 bases, with 20 bases between them. CDR3 residues: CASSWAGGTLGSTDTQYF. The CDR3 nucleotides read TGTGCCAGCAGCTGGGCCGGAGGGACCCTAGGGAGCACAGATACGCAGTATTTT.

This clone appeared many times. The chain carries TRBV2 and TRBJ2-3; 13 nucleotides align to TRBD2. In germline, CDR1 is SNHLY, CDR2 FYNNEI. The CDR3 consists of 16 residues. With V trimmed by 7 bases and J by 6 bases, 10 bases remained unmatched. Here the CDR3 DNA reads TGTGCCAGCATCCCTCGACTAGCGGGAGGAGGGGATACGCAGTATTTT. Translation gives CASIPRLAGGGDTQYF.

This clone occurred many times. CDR3 sequence: CASSSARRGRNYEQYF. In nucleotides, the CDR3 is TGTGCCAGCAGTTCGGCACGTCGGGGCCGGAACTACGAGCAGTACTTC. J is TRBJ2-7 and V is TRBV6-1; the D call may be TRBD1 or TRBD2 (5 bases each). CDR3 length: 16 amino acids. Trimming removed 5 bases from V and 3 bases from J, with 20 bases in between. Germline V gene sequence: CDR1 MNHNS, CDR2 SASEGT.

For this clone: This may arise from a read error, as a much more abundant clone is one base away. Different DNA sequences within this sample yield the same CDR3. The J gene is TRBJ2-1, the V gene TRBV5-6; 10 bases agree with TRBD2. V lost 4 bases to trimming and J lost 7 bases; unmatched junction nucleotides: 17. This CDR3 comprises 18 residues. The germline CDR1 and CDR2 sequences are SGHDT and YYEEEE. CDR3 sequence reads: CASSKRRTGTSGKNEQFF. CDR3 nucleotide sequence: TGTGCCAGCAGCAAACGGCGAACCGGTACTAGCGGGAAGAATGAGCAGTTCTTC. Drawing the rest from reference TRBV5-6 and TRBJ2-1, the complete variable domain is DAGVTQSPTHLIKTRGQQVTLRCSPKSGHDTVSWYQQALGQGPQFIFQYYEEEERQRGNFPDRFSGHQFPNYSSELNVNALLLGDSALYLCASSKRRTGTSGKNEQFFGPGTRLTVL.

Ten or more counts support this clone. V is TRBV7-9 and J is TRBJ1-2; D is undetermined. This CDR3 contains 14 residues. Germline V gene sequence: CDR1 SEHNR, CDR2 FQNEAQ (reference sequence). Trimming shortened V by 0 bases and J by 2 bases, and 7 bases separated the two germline ends. CDR3 region: CASSLADPNYGYTF. DNA for the CDR3: TGTGCCAGCAGCTTAGCGGACCCAAACTATGGCTACACCTTC.

Points on this clone: The junction departs from germline at one end; a sequencing error may be responsible. As DNA, the CDR3 is TGCAGTGCTAGGGGTTACCCCTCGGGCGGGGGCACAGATACACAGTATTTT. It translates to CSARGYPSGGGTDTQYF. V gene TRBV20-1 combines with J gene TRBJ2-3, with D possibly matching TRBD2 (7 bases). CDR3 size: 17 residues. From germline, CDR1 is DFQATT and CDR2 SNEGSKA (reference sequence).

There are many counts of this clone. V usage is TRBV5-4 and J usage is TRBJ2-7; the D is unclear. CDR3 length: 13 residues. Germline V gives CDR1 SGHNT, CDR2 YYREEE (reference sequence). Deletions cut 2 bases from V and 0 bases from J, with 6 bases between. CDR3 protein: CASSLRSSYEQYF. Here the CDR3 DNA reads TGTGCCAGCAGCTTACGGAGCTCCTACGAGCAGTACTTC.

CDR3 in amino acids: CASSPGSGPGQGFSETKYF. The CDR3 bases are TGCGCCAGCAGCCCCGGGAGCGGGCCGGGACAGGGGTTCTCAGAGACAAAGTACTTC. The chain carries TRBV5-1 and TRBJ2-5; 10 bases are a match to TRBD1. V shed 4 bases, J shed 12 bases, and the junction held 27 bases outside the gene matches. This CDR3 is built from 19 residues. CDR1 and CDR2 (germline): SGHRS, YFSETQ.

Ten or more counts support this clone. The chain uses TRBV28 and TRBJ1-5, with unresolved D. This CDR3 has 14 amino acids. V was shortened by 3 bases and J by 3 bases, with 9 bases between the two germline ends. Germline V gives CDR1 MDHEN, CDR2 SYDVKM. The DNA for the CDR3 is TGTGCCAGCAGTTTTAAGGAAATCAATCAGCCCCAGCATTTT. Protein product: CASSFKEINQPQHF. The whole variable domain, filled in from reference TRBV28 and TRBJ1-5, reads DVKVTQSSRYLVKRTGEKVFLECVQDMDHENMFWYRQDPGLGLRLIYFSYDVKMKEKGDIPEGYSVSREKKERFSLILESASTNQTSMYLCASSFKEINQPQHFGDGTRLSIL.

CDR3 sequence (DNA): TGTGCCAGCAGCTTGGTGACGGCGAACACTGAAGCTTTCTTT. Residues: CASSLVTANTEAFF. J is TRBJ1-1 and V is TRBV5-4; D remains ambiguous. Trimming took off 0 bases at V and 1 base at J, with 7 bases between the two ends. Looked up from germline, CDR1 is SGHNT and CDR2 is YYREEE (reference sequence). This CDR3 spans 14 amino acids.

There are many counts of this clone. Additional DNA sequences in this sample encode the identical CDR3. The gene calls are TRBV28 and TRBJ2-5, with 7 nucleotides matching TRBD2. Germline loops: CDR1 MDHEN, CDR2 SYDVKM. The CDR3 spans 16 residues. Germline trimming cut 3 bases from V and 5 bases from J; bases unmatched to any gene: 12. The CDR3 here is CASSLGGGLTPETQYF. CDR3 coding DNA: TGTGCCAGCAGTTTGGGCGGGGGACTAACTCCGGAGACCCAGTACTTC.

This clone was counted ten times or more. This chain connects TRBV12-3 or TRBV12-4 to TRBJ1-5; unclear D gene. This CDR3 spans 14 amino acids. V lost 6 bases, J lost 1 base, and 10 bases lay in between. CDR3 DNA sequence: TGTGCCAGCAGCCTAACGGGCAGCAATCAGCCCCAGCATTTT. The encoded protein is CASSLTGSNQPQHF.

This clone has ten or more counts. CDR3 nucleotides: TGTGCCAGCAGCCAAGGGACAGGGGTTCAGACCCAGTACTTC. Its translation is CASSQGTGVQTQYF. The genes are TRBV3-1 and TRBJ2-5; 9 bases match TRBD1. V dropped 1 base and J dropped 6; count of bases not matched to a gene: 3. Per germline, CDR1 LGHDT and CDR2 YNNKEL (reference sequence). The CDR3 consists of 14 residues.

The table lists this clone with many counts. The chain recombines TRBV6-2 or TRBV6-3 with TRBJ1-2; TRBD1 matches 7 bases. CDR1 is MNHEY, CDR2 SVGEGT, per germline. The CDR3 totals 16 residues. V lost 6 bases and J lost 3; bases outside the gene matches: 13. The CDR3 DNA reads as TGTGCCAGCAGCTTTTCCCGCGACAGGGCCGACTATGGCTACACCTTC. Its protein product is CASSFSRDRADYGYTF.

This clone was counted ten times or more. The chain combines TRBV6-4 with TRBJ1-5; 8 nucleotides match TRBD1. CDR1 and CDR2 from the germline V gene are MRHNA and SNTAGT. CDR3 length equals 17 residues. V was pared by 6 bases and J by 1 base, with 11 bases of the junction left unmatched. CDR3 loop: CASRTGESDRSNQPQHF. CDR3 DNA sequence: TGTGCCAGCAGGACAGGGGAGTCGGACAGGAGCAATCAGCCCCAGCATTTT.